This TCR beta chain was identified during a study of cytotoxic CD8 clonotypes in ibrutinib-treated CLL. The wider study: Following a median 12 months of treatment, with a range of 6 to 36, response samples were taken.

As concerns this clone: Its antigen is not identified.

J gave up 8 bases and V 0 bases, and 4 bases lay outside the gene matches. CDR1 SGHRS and CDR2 YFSETQ come from the germline V gene. CDR3 length: 13 amino acids. A 1 in 200,000 to 1 in 1 million T cell depth was the sequencing target. Here immunoSEQ multiplex PCR was the method, and the copy in TCRdb shows in-frame clones only, minus some. Among approximately 16,000 clones listed, around 64% were seen once. Study outcomes and limitations: The study sampled sustained-remission and progressing patients at different times. Shared public clonotypes were rare, and on treatment they either got smaller or stayed the same.

The receptor's source is a human donor with chronic lymphocytic leukemia. The starting material was PBMCs, obtained before ibrutinib treatment. The gene calls are TRBV5-1 and TRBJ2-7, with TRBD2 matching 8 bases. CDR3: CASSLDGGGQQYV. The CDR3 nucleotides read TGCGCCAGCAGCTTGGACGGGGGGGGGCAGCAGTACGTC.